This T cell receptor beta chain was profiled in a study of OX40 agonist ivuxolimab in advanced cancers. A history of autoimmune disease or systemic immunosuppression excluded patients. This clone has more than one count but fewer than ten. Per the germline V gene, CDR1 is SGHTA and CDR2 is FQGTGA. The trim removed 5 bases at V and 6 bases at J, leaving 10 bases unmatched. The CDR3 consists of 14 residues. Measured with immunoSEQ multiplex PCR; TCRdb has only the in-frame clones, and not every one. Here the sample spans 80,000 or so clones, around 85% being singletons. J is TRBJ2-7 and V is TRBV7-3; 7 nucleotides line up with TRBD2. The receptor's source is an adult with an advanced solid tumor such as melanoma, head and neck, liver or kidney cancer. This material consisted of CD4+ or CD8+ T cells sorted from blood, taken in a trial of the OX40 agonist ivuxolimab. The CDR3 bases are TGTGCCAGCAGCCCCGGGACTATCGACACCGAGCAGTACTTC. Protein product: CASSPGTIDTEQYF.